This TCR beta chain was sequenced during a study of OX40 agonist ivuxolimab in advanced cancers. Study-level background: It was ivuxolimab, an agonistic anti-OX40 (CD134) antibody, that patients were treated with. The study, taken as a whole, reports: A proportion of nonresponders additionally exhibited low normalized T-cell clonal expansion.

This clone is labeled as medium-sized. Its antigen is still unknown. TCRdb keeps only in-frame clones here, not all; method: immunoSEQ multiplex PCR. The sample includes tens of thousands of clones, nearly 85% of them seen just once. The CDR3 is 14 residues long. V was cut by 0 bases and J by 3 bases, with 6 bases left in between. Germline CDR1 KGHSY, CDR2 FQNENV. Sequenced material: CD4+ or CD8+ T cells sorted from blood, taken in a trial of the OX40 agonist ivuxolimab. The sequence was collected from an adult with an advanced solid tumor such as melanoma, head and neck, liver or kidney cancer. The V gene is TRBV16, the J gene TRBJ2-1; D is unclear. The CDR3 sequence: CASSQSWDYNEQFF. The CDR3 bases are TGTGCCAGCAGCCAATCGTGGGACTACAATGAGCAGTTCTTC.